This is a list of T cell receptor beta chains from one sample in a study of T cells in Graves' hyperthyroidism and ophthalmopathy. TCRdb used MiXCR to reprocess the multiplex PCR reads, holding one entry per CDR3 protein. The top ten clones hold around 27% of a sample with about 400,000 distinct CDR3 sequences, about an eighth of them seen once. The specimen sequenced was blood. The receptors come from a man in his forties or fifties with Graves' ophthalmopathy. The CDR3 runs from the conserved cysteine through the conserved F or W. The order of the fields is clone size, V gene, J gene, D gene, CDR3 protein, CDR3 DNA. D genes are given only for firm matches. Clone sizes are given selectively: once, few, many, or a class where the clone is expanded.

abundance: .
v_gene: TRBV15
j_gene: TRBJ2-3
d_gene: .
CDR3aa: CATSRVGQGTDTQYF
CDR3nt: TGTGCCACCAGCAGAGTAGGGCAGGGCACAGATACGCAGTATTTT

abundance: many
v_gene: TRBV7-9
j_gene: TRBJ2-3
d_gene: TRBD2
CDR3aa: CASRPGLAAGDTQYF
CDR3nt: TGTGCCAGCAGACCGGGACTAGCGGCCGGGGATACGCAGTATTTT

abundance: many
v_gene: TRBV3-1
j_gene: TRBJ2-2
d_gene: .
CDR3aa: CASSHWPANTGELFF
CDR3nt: TGTGCCAGCAGCCACTGGCCGGCGAACACCGGGGAGCTGTTTTTT

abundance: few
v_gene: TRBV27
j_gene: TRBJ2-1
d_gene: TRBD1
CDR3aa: CASSLGDRGKVYNEQFF
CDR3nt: TGTGCCAGCAGTTTAGGGGACAGGGGTAAAGTGTACAATGAGCAGTTCTTC

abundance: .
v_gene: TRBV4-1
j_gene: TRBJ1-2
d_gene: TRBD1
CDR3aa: CANSIRTGGNGYTF
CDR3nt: TGCGCCAACAGTATCAGGACAGGGGGCAATGGCTACACCTTC

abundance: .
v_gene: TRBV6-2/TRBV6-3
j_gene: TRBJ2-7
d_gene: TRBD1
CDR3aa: CASKEDRGQDEQYF
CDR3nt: TGTGCCAGCAAAGAAGACAGGGGGCAGGACGAGCAGTACTTC

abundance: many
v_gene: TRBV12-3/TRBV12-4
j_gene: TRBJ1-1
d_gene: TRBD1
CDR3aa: CASKGTEMNTEAFF
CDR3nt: TGTGCCAGTAAAGGGACAGAGATGAACACTGAAGCTTTCTTT

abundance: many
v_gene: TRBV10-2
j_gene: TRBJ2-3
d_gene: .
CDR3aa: CASSDPGRGTDTQYF
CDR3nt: TGCGCCAGCAGTGACCCCGGGAGAGGCACAGATACGCAGTATTTT

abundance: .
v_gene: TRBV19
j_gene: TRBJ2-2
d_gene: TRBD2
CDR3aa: CASSILGSGSIGELFF
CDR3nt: TGTGCCAGTAGTATCTTAGGGAGCGGGAGTATCGGGGAGCTGTTTTTT

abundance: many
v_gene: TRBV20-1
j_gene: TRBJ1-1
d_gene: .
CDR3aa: CSAVPDTEAFF
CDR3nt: TGCAGTGCTGTACCAGATACTGAAGCTTTCTTT

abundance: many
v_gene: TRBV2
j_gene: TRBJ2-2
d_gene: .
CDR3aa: CASSALGRDTGELFF
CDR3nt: TGTGCCAGCAGCGCCCTTGGACGGGACACCGGGGAGCTGTTTTTT

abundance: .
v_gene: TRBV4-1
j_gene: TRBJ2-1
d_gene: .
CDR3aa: CASSQDPVGNLKREQFF
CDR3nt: TGCGCCAGCAGCCAAGATCCGGTAGGAAACCTCAAGCGTGAGCAGTTCTTC

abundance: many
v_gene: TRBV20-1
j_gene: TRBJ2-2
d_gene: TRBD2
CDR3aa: CSARLREGTGELFF
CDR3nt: TGCAGTGCTAGACTGAGGGAGGGTACCGGGGAGCTGTTTTTT

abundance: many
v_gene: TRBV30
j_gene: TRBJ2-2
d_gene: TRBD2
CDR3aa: CAWSPLANFGTGELFF
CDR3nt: TGTGCCTGGAGCCCACTAGCGAACTTTGGGACCGGGGAGCTGTTTTTT

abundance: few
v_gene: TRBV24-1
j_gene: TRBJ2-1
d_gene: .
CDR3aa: CATSEVMEQFF
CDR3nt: TGTGCCACCAGTGAAGTCATGGAGCAGTTCTTC

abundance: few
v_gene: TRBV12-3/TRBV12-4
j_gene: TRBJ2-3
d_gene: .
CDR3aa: CASSRAAGQYF
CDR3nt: TGTGCCAGCAGCCGGGCGGCCGGGCAGTATTTT

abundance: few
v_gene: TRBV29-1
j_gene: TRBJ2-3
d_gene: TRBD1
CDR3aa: CSVGTGGTSTDTQYF
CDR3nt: TGCAGCGTGGGGACAGGGGGGACTAGCACAGATACGCAGTATTTT

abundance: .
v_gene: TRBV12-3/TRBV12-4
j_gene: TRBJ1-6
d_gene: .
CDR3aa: CASSLSGTGSPLHF
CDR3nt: TGTGCCAGCAGTTTATCAGGGACGGGTTCACCCCTCCACTTT

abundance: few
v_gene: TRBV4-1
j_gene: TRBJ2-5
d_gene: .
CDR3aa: CASSQDPDGREETQYF
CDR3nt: TGCGCCAGCAGCCAAGATCCGGACGGGAGAGAAGAGACCCAGTACTTC

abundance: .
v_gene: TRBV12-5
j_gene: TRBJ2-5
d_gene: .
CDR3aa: CASGPRIFQETQYF
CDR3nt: TGTGCTAGTGGTCCTAGGATCTTCCAAGAGACCCAGTACTTC

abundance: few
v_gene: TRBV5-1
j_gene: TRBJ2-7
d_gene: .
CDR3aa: CASSLGAYGQYF
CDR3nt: TGCGCCAGCAGCTTGGGGGCCTACGGGCAGTACTTC

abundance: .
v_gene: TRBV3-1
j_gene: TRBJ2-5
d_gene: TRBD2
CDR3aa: CASSQGRLAGVQETQYF
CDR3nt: TGTGCCAGCAGCCAAGGACGACTAGCGGGGGTCCAAGAGACCCAGTACTTC

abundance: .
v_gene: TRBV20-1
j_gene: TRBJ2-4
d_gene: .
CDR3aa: CSAQIGISAKNIQYF
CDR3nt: TGCAGTGCTCAGATCGGGATCTCCGCCAAAAACATTCAGTACTTC

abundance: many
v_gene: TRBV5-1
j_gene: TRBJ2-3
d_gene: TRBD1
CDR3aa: CASSPGQGPDTQYF
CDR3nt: TGCGCCAGCAGCCCGGGACAGGGCCCAGATACGCAGTATTTT

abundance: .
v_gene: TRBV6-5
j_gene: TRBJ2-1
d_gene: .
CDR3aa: CASSYSFGHGLNEQFF
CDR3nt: TGTGCCAGCAGTTACTCATTTGGACATGGATTGAATGAGCAGTTCTTC

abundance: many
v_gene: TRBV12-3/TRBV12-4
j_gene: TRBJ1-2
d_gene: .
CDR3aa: CASSTGQQTNYGYTF
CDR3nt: TGTGCCAGCAGTACTGGACAGCAGACTAACTATGGCTACACCTTC

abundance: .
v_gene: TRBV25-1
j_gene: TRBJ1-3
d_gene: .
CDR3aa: CASSEERTGNTIYF
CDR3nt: TGTGCCAGCAGTGAAGAGAGGACTGGAAACACCATATATTTT

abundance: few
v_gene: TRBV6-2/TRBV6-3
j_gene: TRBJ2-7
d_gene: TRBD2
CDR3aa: CASSISGRRFYEQYF
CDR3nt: TGTGCCAGCAGTATTAGCGGGAGGCGGTTTTACGAGCAGTACTTC

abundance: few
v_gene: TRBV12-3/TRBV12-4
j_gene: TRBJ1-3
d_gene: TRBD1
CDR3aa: CASSFAGGRLSTIYF
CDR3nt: TGTGCCAGCAGTTTTGCAGGGGGCCGGTTGAGCACCATATATTTT

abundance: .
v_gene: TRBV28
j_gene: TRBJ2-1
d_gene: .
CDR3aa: CASSPRIIEQFF
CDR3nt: TGTGCCAGCAGTCCCCGTATTATTGAGCAGTTCTTC

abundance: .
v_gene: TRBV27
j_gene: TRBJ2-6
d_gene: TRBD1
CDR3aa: CASSQTLRGPVANVLTF
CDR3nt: TGTGCCAGCAGTCAAACCCTCAGGGGGCCAGTGGCCAACGTCCTGACTTTC

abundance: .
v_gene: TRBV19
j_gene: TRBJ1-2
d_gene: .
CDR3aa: CASRREGVQGHGYTF
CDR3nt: TGTGCCAGTAGGCGAGAGGGTGTACAGGGCCATGGCTACACCTTC

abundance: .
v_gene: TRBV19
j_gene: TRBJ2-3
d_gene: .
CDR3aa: CASRGATSTDTQYF
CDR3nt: TGTGCCAGCCGGGGAGCCACTAGCACAGATACGCAGTATTTT

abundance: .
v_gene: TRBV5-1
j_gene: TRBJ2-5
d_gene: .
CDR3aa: CASREQETQYF
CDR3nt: TGCGCCAGCAGGGAACAAGAGACCCAGTACTTC

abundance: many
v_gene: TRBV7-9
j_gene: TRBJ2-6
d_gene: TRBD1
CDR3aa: CASSKGTGPSGANVLTF
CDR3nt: TGTGCCAGCAGCAAAGGGACAGGACCCTCTGGGGCCAACGTCCTGACTTTC

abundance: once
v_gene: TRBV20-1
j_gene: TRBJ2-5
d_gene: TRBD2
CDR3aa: CSARAARTSQETQYF
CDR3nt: TGCAGTGCTAGAGCGGCCAGGACTAGCCAAGAGACCCAGTACTTC

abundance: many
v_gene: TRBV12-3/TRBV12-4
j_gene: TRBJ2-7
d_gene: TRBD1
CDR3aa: CASSHRQGLDEQYF
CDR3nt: TGTGCCAGCAGTCACCGACAGGGTTTGGACGAGCAGTACTTC

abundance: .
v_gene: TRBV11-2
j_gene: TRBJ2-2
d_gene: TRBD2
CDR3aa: CASSWPSSGRTNTGELFF
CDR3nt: TGTGCCAGCAGCTGGCCGTCTAGCGGGAGGACCAACACCGGGGAGCTGTTTTTT

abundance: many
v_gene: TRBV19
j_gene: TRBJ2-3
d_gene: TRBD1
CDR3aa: CASSTGQGLRDTQYF
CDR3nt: TGTGCCAGTAGTACGGGACAGGGGCTTCGGGATACGCAGTATTTT

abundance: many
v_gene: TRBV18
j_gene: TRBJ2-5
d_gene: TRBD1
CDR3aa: CASSYRGGETQYF
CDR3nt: TGTGCCAGCTCATACAGGGGCGGGGAGACCCAGTACTTC

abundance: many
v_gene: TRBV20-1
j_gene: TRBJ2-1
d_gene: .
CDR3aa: CSARDLLAPKSSYNEQFF
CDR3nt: TGCAGTGCTAGAGACTTATTAGCGCCTAAAAGCTCCTACAATGAGCAGTTCTTC

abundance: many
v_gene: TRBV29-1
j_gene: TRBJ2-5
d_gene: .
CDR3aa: CSAGTVQETQYF
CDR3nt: TGCAGCGCCGGGACGGTACAAGAGACCCAGTACTTC